This T cell receptor (beta chain) stems from a study of CXCR3-negative and CXCR3-positive naive CD8 T cells. Study-wide results and caveats: For naive cells, CXCR3-negative and CXCR3-positive subsets had similar TRBV-TRBJ usage; for memory cells, usage differed. CXCR3-positive naive cells had TRB CDR3s that were more hydrophobic than CXCR3-negative naive cells had. Naive subsets had comparable surface CD5; TCR strength was inferred from TRB CDR3 properties.

From germline, CDR1 is SNHLY and CDR2 FYNNEI. The CDR3 sequence is 16 residues long. The TRB libraries of cDNA were built by UMI-labeled 5' RACE. TCRdb reprocessed the 5' RACE reads and stores each CDR3 protein as one record, lacking DNA. This sample contains 130,000 to 150,000 distinct CDR3 sequences. Identification of naive CD8+ T cells rested on CD45RO-CCR7+CD27+CD95- status. Concerning this clonotype itself: The antigen remains undetermined.

The rearrangement uses TRBV2 and TRBJ2-5; the D call of TRBD1 rests on TCRdb alone, since no DNA is present to check it. The source is a human donor in good health. Some clones in this sample may be carry-over from other donors' samples. The sequenced material came from naive CXCR3+ CD8+ T cells from blood. Subset given: CD45RO-CCR7+CD27+CD95- naive CD8+ T cells expressing CXCR3 (TNR3+). The CDR3 here is CASSEGGQEIQETQYF.